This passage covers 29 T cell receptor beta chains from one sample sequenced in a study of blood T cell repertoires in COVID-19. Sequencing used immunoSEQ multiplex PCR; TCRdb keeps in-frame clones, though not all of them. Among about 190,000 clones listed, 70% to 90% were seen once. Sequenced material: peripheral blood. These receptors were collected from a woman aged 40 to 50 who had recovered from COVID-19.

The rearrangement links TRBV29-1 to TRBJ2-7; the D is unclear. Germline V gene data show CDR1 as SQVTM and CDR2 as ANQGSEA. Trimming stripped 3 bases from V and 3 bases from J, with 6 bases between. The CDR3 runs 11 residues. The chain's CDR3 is CSVEGNYEQYF. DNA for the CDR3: TGCAGCGTTGAGGGCAACTACGAGCAGTACTTC.

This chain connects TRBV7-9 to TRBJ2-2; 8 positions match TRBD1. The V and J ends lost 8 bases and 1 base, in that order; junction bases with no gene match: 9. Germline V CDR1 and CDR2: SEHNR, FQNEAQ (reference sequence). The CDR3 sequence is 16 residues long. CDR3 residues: CASGPEGQVNTGELFF. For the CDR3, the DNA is TGTGCCAGCGGGCCCGAGGGACAGGTGAACACCGGGGAGCTGTTTTTT.

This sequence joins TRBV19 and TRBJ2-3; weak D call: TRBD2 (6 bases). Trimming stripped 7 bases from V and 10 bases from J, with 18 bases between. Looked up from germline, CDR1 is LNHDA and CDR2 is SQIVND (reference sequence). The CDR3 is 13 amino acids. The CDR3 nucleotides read TGTGCCAGTACCACCGCGGCGGGGCCTTCGCAGTATTTT. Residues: CASTTAAGPSQYF. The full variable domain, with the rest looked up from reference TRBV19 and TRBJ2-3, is DGGITQSPKYLFRKEGQNVTLSCEQNLNHDAMYWYRQDPGQGLRLIYYSQIVNDFQKGDIAEGYSVSREKKESFPLTVTSAQKNPTAFYLCASTTAAGPSQYFGPGTRLTVL.

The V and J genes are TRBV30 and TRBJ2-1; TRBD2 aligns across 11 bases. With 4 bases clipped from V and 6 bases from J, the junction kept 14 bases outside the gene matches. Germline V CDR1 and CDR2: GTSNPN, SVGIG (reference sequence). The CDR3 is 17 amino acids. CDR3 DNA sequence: TGTGCCTGGAACCCCAGTCGGACTAGCGGGCATCGCAATGAGCAGTTCTTC. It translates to CAWNPSRTSGHRNEQFF.

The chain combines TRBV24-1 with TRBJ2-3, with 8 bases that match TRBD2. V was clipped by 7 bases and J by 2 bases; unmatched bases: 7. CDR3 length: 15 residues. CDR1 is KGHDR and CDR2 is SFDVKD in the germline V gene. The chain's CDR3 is CATSQPAGVTDTQYF. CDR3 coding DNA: TGTGCCACCAGCCAGCCAGCGGGAGTCACAGATACGCAGTATTTT.

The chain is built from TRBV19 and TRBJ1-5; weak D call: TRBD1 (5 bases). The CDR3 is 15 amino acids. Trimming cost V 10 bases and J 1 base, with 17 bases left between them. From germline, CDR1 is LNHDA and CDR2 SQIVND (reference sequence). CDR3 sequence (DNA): TGTGCCACCCATCCCTGGGCAGGGAGCAATCAGCCCCAGCATTTT. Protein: CATHPWAGSNQPQHF.

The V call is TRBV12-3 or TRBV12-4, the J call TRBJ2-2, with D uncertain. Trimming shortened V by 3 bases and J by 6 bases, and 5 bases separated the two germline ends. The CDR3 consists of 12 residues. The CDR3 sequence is CASSFVPGELFF. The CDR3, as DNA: TGTGCCAGCAGTTTCGTCCCCGGGGAGCTGTTTTTT.

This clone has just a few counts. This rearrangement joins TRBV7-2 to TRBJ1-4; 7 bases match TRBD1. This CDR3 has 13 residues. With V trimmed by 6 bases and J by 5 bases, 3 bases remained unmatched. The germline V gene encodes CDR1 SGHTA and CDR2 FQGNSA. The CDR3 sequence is CASRPGQNEKLFF. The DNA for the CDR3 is TGTGCCAGCAGACCGGGACAGAATGAAAAACTGTTTTTT.

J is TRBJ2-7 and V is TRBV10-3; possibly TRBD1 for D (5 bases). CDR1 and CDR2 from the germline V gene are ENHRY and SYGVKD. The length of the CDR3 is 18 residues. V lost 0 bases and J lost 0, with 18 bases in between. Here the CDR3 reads CAISESNAGFFSSYEQYF. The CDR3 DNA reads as TGTGCCATCAGTGAGTCGAACGCAGGGTTTTTCAGCTCCTACGAGCAGTACTTC.

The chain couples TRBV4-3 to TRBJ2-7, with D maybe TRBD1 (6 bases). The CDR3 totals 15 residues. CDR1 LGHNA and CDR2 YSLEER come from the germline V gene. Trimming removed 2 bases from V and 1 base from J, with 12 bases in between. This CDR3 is CASSQSGTGSYEQYF. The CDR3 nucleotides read TGCGCCAGCAGCCAAAGTGGAACAGGGTCCTACGAGCAGTACTTC.

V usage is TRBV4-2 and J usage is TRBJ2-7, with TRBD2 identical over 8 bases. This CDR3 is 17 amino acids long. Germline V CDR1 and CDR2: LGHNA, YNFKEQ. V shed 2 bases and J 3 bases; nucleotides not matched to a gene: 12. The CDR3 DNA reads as TGTGCCAGCAGCCAACTCCTCGGGGTAGCGGGGAGCTACGAGCAGTACTTC. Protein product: CASSQLLGVAGSYEQYF.

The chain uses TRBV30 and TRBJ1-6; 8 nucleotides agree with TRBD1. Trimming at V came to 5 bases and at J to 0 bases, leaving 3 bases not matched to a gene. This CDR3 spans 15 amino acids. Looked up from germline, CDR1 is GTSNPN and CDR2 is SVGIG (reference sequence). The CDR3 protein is CAWRQGSSYNSPLHF. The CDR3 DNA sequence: TGTGCCTGGCGACAGGGGAGCTCCTATAATTCACCCCTCCACTTT.

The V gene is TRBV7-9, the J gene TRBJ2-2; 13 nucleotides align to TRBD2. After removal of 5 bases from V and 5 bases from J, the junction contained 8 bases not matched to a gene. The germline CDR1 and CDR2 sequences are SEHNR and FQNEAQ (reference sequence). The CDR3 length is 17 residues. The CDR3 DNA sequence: TGTGCCAGCAGCCAACAAGGGACTAGCGGGATAACCGGGGAGCTGTTTTTT. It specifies CASSQQGTSGITGELFF.

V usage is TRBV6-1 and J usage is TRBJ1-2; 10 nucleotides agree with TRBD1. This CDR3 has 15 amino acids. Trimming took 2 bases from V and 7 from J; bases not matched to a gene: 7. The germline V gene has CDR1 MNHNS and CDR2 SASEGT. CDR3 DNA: TGTGCCAGCAGTGAAACCCGACAGGGGGCGTCTGGCTACACCTTC. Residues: CASSETRQGASGYTF.

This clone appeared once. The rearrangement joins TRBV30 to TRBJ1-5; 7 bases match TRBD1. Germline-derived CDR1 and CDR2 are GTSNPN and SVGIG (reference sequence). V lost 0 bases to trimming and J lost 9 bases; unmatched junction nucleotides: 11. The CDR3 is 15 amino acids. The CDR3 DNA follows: TGTGCCTGGAGTGTAGCGACAGGGTTCCATCGGCCCCAGCATTTT. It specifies CAWSVATGFHRPQHF.

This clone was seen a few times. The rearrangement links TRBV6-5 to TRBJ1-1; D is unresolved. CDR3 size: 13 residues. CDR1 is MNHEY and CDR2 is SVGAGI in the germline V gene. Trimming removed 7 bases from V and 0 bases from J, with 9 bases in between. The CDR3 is CASTTRVNTEAFF. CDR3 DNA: TGTGCCAGCACCACTAGAGTGAACACTGAAGCTTTCTTT.

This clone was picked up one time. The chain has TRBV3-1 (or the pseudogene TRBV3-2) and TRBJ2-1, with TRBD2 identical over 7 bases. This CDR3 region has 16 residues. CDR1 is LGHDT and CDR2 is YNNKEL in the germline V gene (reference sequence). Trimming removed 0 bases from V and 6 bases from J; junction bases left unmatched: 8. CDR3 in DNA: TGTGCCAGCAGCCAAGATGGGCCTAGCGGAGGCAATGAGCAGTTCTTC. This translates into CASSQDGPSGGNEQFF.

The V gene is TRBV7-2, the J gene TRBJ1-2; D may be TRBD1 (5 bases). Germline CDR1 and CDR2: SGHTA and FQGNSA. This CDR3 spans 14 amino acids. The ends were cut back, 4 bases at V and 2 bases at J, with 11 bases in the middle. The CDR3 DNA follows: TGTGCCAGCAGCTACGACAGACAGAACTATGGCTACACCTTC. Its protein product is CASSYDRQNYGYTF.

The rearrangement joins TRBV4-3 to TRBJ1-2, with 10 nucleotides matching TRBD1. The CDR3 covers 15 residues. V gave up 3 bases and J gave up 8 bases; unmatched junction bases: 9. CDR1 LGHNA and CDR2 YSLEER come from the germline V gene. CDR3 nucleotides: TGCGCCAGCAGCCACTCGTTGGGGACAGGGGACGGCTACACCTTC. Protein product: CASSHSLGTGDGYTF.

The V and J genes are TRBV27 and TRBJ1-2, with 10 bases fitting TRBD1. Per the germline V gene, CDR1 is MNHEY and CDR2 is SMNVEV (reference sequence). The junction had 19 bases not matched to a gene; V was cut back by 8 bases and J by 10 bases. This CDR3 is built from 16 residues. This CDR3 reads CASASTGTGERFFYTF. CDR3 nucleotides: TGTGCCAGCGCCTCAACCGGGACAGGGGAACGATTCTTCTACACCTTC.

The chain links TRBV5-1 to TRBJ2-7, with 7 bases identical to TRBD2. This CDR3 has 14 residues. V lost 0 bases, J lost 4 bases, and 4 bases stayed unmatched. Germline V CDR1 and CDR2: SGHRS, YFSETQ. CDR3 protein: CASSLEGGRYEQYF. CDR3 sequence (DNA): TGCGCCAGCAGCTTGGAGGGAGGGCGGTACGAGCAGTACTTC.

The CDR3 region has the DNA TGTGCCAGCAGCCCGCGCCCTAGTGGGACAGGGAACACTGAAGCTTTCTTT. Its translation is CASSPRPSGTGNTEAFF. The chain couples TRBV4-2 to TRBJ1-1; 8 nucleotides match TRBD1. V shed 4 bases, J shed 1 base, and the junction held 11 bases outside the gene matches. Per the germline V gene, CDR1 is LGHNA and CDR2 is YNFKEQ. This CDR3 has 17 amino acids.

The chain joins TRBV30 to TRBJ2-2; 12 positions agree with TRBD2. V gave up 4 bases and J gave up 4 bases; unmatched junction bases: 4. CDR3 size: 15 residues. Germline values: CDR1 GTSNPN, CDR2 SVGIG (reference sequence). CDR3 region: CAWIRTSGVTGELFF. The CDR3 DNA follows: TGTGCCTGGATTCGGACTAGCGGGGTCACCGGGGAGCTGTTTTTT.

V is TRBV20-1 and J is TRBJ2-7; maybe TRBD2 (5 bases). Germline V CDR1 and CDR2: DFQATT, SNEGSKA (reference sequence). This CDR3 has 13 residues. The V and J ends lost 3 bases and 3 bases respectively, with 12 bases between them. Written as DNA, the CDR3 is TGCAGTGCTAGTGGTGGGAGCGACTACGAGCAGTACTTC. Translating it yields CSASGGSDYEQYF.

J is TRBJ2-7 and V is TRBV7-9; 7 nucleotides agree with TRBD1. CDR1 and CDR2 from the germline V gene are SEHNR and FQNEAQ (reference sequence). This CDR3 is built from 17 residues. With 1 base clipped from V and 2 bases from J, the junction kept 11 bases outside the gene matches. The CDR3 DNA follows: TGTGCCAGCAGCTTAGGGGCAGGGGGAATCAGGACCTACGAGCAGTACTTC. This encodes CASSLGAGGIRTYEQYF.

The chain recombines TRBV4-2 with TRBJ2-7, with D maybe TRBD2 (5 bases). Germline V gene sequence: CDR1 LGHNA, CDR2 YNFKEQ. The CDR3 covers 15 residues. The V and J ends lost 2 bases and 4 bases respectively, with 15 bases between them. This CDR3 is CASSQLMDSTYEQYF. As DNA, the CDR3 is TGTGCCAGCAGCCAACTGATGGACTCAACTTACGAGCAGTACTTC.

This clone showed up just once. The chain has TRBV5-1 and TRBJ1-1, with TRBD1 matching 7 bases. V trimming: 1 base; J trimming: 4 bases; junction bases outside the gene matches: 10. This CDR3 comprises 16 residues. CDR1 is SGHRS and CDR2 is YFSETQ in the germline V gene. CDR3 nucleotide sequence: TGCGCCAGCAGCTTGAGGACAGGCCAACCGGGCACTGAAGCTTTCTTT. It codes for CASSLRTGQPGTEAFF.

CDR3 DNA sequence: TGCGCCAGCAGCTTGGAGGCGGGAAGCTACAATGAGCAGTTCTTC. Residues: CASSLEAGSYNEQFF. This chain connects TRBV5-1 to TRBJ2-1, with D possibly being TRBD2 (6 bases). Trimming stripped 0 bases from V and 3 bases from J, with 10 bases between. The germline V gene has CDR1 SGHRS and CDR2 YFSETQ. The CDR3 has 15 residues.

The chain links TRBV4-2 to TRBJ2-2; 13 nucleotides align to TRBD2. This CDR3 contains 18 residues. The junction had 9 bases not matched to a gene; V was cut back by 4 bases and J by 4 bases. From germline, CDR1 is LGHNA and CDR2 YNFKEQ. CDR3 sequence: CASSPEGLAGVGTGELFF. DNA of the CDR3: TGTGCCAGCAGCCCAGAAGGACTAGCGGGAGTGGGCACCGGGGAGCTGTTTTTT.